The sequence of this T cell receptor beta chain was determined in a study of T cells after yellow fever vaccination. 5'RACE template switching added a universal primer site and UMIs to TCR cDNA. TCRdb independently ran MiXCR on the 5' RACE reads; one entry per CDR3 protein. In the table there are around 550,000 distinct CDR3 sequences, about 19% of which are singletons. This clonotype was counted a few times. The sample in question was PBMCs, obtained 15 days after the yellow fever booster vaccination. The receptor's source is a man aged 30 to 45 who received the YFV17D yellow fever vaccine.

The DNA for the CDR3 is TGTGCCAGCAGCTTAGAAGTTCAGATCACAGATACGCAGTATTTT. Translating gives CASSLEVQITDTQYF. The V call is TRBV7-9, the J call TRBJ2-3, with D hard to call. The CDR3 is made up of 15 amino acids. The germline V and J ends were trimmed by 1 base and 2 bases, with 10 bases remaining between them. Germline V gives CDR1 SEHNR, CDR2 FQNEAQ (reference sequence).